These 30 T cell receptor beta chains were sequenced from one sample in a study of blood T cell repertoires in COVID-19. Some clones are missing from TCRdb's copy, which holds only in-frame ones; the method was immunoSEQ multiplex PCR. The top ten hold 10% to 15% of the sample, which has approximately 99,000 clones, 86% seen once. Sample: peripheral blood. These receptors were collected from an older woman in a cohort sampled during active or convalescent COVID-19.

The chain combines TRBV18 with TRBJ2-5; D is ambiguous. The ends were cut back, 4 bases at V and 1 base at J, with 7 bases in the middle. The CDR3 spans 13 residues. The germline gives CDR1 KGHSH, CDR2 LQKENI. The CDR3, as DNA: TGTGCCAGCTCACTTGGGCCCCAAGAGACCCAGTACTTC. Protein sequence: CASSLGPQETQYF.

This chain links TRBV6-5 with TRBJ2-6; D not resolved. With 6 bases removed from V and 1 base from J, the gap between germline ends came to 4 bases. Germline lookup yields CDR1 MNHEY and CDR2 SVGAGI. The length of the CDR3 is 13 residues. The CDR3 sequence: CASRRSGANVLTF. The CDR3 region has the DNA TGTGCCAGCAGGCGGTCTGGGGCCAACGTCCTGACTTTC.

The CDR3 DNA reads as TGCGCCAGCAGCTTCGCTGAGGACACAGATACGCAGTATTTT. It translates to CASSFAEDTDTQYF. The rearrangement links TRBV5-1 to TRBJ2-3; no clear D gene. V was clipped by 2 bases and J by 2 bases, with 9 bases between them. Germline lookup yields CDR1 SGHRS and CDR2 YFSETQ. This CDR3 contains 14 residues.

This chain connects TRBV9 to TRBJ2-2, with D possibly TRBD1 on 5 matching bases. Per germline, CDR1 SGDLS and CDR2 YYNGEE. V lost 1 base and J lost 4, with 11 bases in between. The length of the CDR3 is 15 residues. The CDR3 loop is CASSVTGRGTGELFF. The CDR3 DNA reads TGTGCCAGCAGCGTAACAGGTCGAGGCACCGGGGAGCTGTTTTTT. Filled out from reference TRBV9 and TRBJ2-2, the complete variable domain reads DSGVTQTPKHLITATGQRVTLRCSPRSGDLSVYWYQQSLDQGLQFLIQYYNGEERAKGNILERFSAQQFPDLHSELNLSSLELGDSALYFCASSVTGRGTGELFFGEGSRLTVL.

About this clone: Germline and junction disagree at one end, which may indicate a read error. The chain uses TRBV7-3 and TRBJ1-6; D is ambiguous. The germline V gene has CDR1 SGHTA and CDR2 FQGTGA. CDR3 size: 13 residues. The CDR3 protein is CASSITAYSPLHF. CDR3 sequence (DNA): TGTGCCAGCAGCATAACAGCTTATTCACCCCTCCACTTT.

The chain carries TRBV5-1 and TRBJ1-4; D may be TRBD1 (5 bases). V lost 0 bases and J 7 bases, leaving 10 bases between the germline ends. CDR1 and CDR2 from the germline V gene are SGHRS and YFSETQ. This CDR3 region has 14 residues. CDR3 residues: CASSLGGGGEKLFF. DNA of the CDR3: TGCGCCAGCAGCTTGGGCGGGGGAGGTGAAAAACTGTTTTTT.

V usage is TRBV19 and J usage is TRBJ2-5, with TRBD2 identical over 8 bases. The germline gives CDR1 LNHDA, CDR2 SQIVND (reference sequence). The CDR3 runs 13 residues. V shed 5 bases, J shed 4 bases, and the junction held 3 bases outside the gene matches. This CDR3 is CASSPGTRETQYF. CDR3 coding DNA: TGTGCCAGTAGTCCAGGGACTAGAGAGACCCAGTACTTC.

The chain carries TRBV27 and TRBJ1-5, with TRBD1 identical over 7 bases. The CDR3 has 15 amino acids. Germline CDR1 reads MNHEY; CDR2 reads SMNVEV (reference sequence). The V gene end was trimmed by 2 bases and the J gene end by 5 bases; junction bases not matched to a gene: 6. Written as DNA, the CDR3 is TGTGCCAGCAGTTTACGGTCCGGGACAGATCAGCCCCAGCATTTT. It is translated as CASSLRSGTDQPQHF.

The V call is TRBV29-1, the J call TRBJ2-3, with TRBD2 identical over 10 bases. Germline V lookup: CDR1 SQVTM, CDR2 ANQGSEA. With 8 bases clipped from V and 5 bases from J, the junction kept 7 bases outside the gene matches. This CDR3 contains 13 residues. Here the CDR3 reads CSSLAGAIDTQYF. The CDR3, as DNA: TGCAGCTCTCTAGCGGGAGCGATAGATACGCAGTATTTT.

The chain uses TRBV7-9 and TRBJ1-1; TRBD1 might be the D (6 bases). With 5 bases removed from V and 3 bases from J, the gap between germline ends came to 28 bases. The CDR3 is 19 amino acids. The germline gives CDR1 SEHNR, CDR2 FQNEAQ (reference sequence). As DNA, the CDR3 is TGTGCCAGCAGCCGATACTGGGTCTACAGGGTCCGTCCCGACACTGAAGCTTTCTTT. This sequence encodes CASSRYWVYRVRPDTEAFF.

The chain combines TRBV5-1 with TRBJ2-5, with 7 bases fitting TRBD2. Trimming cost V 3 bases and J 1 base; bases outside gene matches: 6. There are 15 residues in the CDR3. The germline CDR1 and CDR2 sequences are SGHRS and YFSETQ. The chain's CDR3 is CASSSGGSLQETQYF. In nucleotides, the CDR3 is TGCGCCAGCAGCTCCGGGGGGTCCCTCCAAGAGACCCAGTACTTC.

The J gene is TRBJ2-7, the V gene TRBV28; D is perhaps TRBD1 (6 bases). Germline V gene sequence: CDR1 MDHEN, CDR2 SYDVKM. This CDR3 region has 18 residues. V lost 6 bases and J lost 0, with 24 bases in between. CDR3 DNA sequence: TGTGCCAGCAGGTCACCCGCACAGGGCTGGGGGTACTCCTACGAGCAGTACTTC. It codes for CASRSPAQGWGYSYEQYF.

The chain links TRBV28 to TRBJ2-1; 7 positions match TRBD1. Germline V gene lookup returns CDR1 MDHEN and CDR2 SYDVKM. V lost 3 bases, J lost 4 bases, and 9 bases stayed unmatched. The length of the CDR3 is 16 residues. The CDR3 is CASSFLGQRTYNEQFF. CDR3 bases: TGTGCCAGCAGTTTCTTGGGACAGAGAACATACAATGAGCAGTTCTTC. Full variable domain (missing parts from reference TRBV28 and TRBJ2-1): DVKVTQSSRYLVKRTGEKVFLECVQDMDHENMFWYRQDPGLGLRLIYFSYDVKMKEKGDIPEGYSVSREKKERFSLILESASTNQTSMYLCASSFLGQRTYNEQFFGPGTRLTVL.

The CDR3 DNA is TGTGCCAGTGGGGGACAGGCCATCAATCAGCCCCAGCATTTT. It encodes CASGGQAINQPQHF. The V gene is TRBV2, the J gene TRBJ1-5, with TRBD1 matching over 8 bases. The CDR3 extends over 14 amino acids. Germline V CDR1 and CDR2: SNHLY, FYNNEI. With 9 bases clipped from V and 3 bases from J, the junction kept 7 bases outside the gene matches.

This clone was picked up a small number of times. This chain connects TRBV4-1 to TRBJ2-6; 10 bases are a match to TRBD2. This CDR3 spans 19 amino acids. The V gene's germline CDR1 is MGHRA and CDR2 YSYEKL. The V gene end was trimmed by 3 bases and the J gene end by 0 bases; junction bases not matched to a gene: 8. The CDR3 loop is CASSHLGLADRSGANVLTF. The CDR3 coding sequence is TGCGCCAGCAGCCATCTAGGACTAGCGGATCGCTCTGGGGCCAACGTCCTGACTTTC.

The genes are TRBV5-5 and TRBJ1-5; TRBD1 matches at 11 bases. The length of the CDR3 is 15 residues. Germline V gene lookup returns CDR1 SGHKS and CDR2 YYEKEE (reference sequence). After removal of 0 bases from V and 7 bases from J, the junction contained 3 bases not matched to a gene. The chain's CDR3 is CASSLVGTGGQPQHF. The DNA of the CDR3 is TGTGCCAGCAGCTTGGTGGGGACAGGGGGACAGCCCCAGCATTTT.

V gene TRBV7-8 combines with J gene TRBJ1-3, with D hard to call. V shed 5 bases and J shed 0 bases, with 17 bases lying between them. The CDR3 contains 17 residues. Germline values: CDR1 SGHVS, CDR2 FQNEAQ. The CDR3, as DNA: TGTGCCAGCAGCAACCTGGGCGGAGGCCGCTCTGGAAACACCATATATTTT. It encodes CASSNLGGGRSGNTIYF.

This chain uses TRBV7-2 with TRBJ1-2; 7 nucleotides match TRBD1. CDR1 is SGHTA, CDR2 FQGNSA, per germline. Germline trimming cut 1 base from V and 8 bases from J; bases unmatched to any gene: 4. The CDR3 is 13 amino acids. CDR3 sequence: CASSLGHRGGYTF. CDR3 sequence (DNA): TGTGCCAGCAGCTTAGGCCACAGGGGAGGCTACACCTTC.

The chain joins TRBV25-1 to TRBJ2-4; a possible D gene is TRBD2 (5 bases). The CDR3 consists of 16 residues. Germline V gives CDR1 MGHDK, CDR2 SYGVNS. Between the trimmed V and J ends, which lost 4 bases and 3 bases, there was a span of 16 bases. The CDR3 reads CASSAPGWAGKNIQYF. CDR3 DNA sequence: TGTGCCAGCAGTGCCCCGGGGTGGGCGGGCAAAAACATTCAGTACTTC.

For the CDR3, the DNA is TGTGCCAGCAGCTCCAGGGGGCGTAACACCGGGGAGCTGTTTTTT. It is translated as CASSSRGRNTGELFF. The chain combines TRBV5-4 with TRBJ2-2; 8 bases agree with TRBD1. The V segment lost 3 bases and the J segment 2 bases; nucleotides outside the gene matches: 3. The V gene's germline CDR1 is SGHNT and CDR2 YYREEE (reference sequence). This CDR3 is built from 15 residues.

This chain's CDR3 is CASSGDAGGRSGVRSYEQYF. The CDR3 DNA reads TGTGCCAGCAGCGGCGATGCGGGGGGCAGGAGCGGAGTCCGCTCCTACGAGCAGTACTTC. The J gene is TRBJ2-7, the V gene TRBV9, with 8 positions matching TRBD2. The junction had 20 bases not matched to a gene; V was cut back by 3 bases and J by 0 bases. The CDR3 loop spans 20 amino acids. Germline lookup yields CDR1 SGDLS and CDR2 YYNGEE.

The CDR3 reads CASSYSYEQYF. The CDR3 DNA reads as TGTGCCAGCAGCTACTCCTACGAGCAGTACTTC. The V and J genes are TRBV3-1 (or the pseudogene TRBV3-2) and TRBJ2-7; D ambiguous. CDR1 LGHDT and CDR2 YNNKEL come from the germline V gene (reference sequence). The V end was cut by 5 bases, the J end by 0 bases, with 2 bases between. This CDR3 has 11 residues.

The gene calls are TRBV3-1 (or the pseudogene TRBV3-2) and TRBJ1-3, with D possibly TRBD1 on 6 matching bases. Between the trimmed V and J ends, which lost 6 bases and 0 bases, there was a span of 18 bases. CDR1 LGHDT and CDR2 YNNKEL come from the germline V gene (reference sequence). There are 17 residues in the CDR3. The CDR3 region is CASRPTTGQPSGNTIYF. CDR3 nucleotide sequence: TGTGCCAGCAGGCCGACCACCGGACAGCCCTCTGGAAACACCATATATTTT.

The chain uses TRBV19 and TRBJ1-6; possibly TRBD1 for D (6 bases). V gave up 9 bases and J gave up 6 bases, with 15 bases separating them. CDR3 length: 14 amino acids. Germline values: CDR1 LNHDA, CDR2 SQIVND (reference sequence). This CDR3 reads CASSVGAANSPLHF. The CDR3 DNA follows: TGTGCCAGCTCCGTGGGGGCTGCTAATTCACCCCTCCACTTT.

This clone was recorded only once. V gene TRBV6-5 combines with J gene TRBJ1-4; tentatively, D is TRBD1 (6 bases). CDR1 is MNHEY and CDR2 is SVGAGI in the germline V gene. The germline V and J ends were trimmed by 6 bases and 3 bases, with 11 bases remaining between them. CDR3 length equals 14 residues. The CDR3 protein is CASSIAGANEKLFF. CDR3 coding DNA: TGTGCCAGCAGCATCGCAGGGGCTAATGAAAAACTGTTTTTT.

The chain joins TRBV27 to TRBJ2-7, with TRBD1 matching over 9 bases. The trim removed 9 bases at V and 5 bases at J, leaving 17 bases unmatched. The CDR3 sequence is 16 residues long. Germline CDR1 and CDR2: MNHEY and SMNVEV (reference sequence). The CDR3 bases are TGTGCCAGTGGAGGGGGACAGGGCATAATCGGCGACGAGCAGTACTTC. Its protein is CASGGGQGIIGDEQYF.

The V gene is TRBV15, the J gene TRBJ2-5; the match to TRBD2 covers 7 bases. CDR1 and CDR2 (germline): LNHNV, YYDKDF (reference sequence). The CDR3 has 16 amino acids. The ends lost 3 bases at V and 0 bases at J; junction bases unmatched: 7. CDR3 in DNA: TGTGCCACCAGCAGTCCGGGACTACAGTACCAAGAGACCCAGTACTTC. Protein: CATSSPGLQYQETQYF.

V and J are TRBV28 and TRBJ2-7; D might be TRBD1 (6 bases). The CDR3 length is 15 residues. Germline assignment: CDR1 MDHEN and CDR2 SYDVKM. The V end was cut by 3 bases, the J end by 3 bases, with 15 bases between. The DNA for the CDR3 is TGTGCCAGCAGTTTGCTCAGGGGAACCCACTACGAGCAGTACTTC. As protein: CASSLLRGTHYEQYF.

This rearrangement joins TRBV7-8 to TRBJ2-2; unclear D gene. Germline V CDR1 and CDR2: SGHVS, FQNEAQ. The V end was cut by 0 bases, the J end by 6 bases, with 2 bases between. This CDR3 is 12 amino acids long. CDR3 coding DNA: TGTGCCAGCAGCTTAGCCTCCGGGGAGCTGTTTTTT. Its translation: CASSLASGELFF.

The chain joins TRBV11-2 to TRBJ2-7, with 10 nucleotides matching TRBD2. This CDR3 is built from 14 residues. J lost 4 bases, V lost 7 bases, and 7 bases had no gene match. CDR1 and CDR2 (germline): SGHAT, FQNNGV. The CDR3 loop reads CASTTSGIVYEQYF. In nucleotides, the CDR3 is TGTGCCAGCACCACTAGCGGGATTGTATACGAGCAGTACTTC.